The 27 T cell receptor beta chains in this list originate from one sample, sequenced in a study of shared clonotypes between healthy human individuals. This table comes from immunoSEQ multiplex PCR, and its TCRdb copy is limited to in-frame clones, with some not included. The data hold roughly 2 million clones, with 90% to 95% observed a single time. The sequenced sample was naive CD4+ T cells sorted from blood. The subset here: CD45RA+ positively selected. These receptors came from a man younger than 35 in good health.

The chain joins TRBV28 to TRBJ2-7, with no clear D. Between the trimmed V and J ends, which lost 2 bases and 5 bases, there was a span of 13 bases. Germline loops: CDR1 MDHEN, CDR2 SYDVKM. The CDR3 has 14 residues. Here the CDR3 DNA reads TGTGCCAGCAGTTTAGGGCCCCAGAAGGACGAGCAGTACTTC. This translates into CASSLGPQKDEQYF.

This clone was detected only once. The chain is built from TRBV7-2 and TRBJ2-7; the D is unclear. Per germline, CDR1 SGHTA and CDR2 FQGNSA. Trimming cost V 0 bases and J 2 bases, with 11 bases left between them. This CDR3 region has 15 residues. The CDR3 loop is CASSLAGSLPYEQYF. As DNA, the CDR3 is TGTGCCAGCAGCTTAGCCGGGTCCCTACCCTACGAGCAGTACTTC.

The CDR3 bases are TGTGCCAGCAGCTCCGATAGGGGAATCTATGGCTACACCTTC. Amino acid sequence: CASSSDRGIYGYTF. The chain is built from TRBV5-6 and TRBJ1-2, with D maybe TRBD1 (5 bases). The CDR3 has 14 residues. Trimming took 3 bases from V and 4 from J, leaving 13 bases between them. Germline-derived CDR1 and CDR2 are SGHDT and YYEEEE.

Note on this clone: Within the sample, other DNA sequences also encode this same CDR3. For the CDR3, the DNA is TGTGCCAGCAGCGTCGACAGGGGCTATGGCTACACCTTC. As protein: CASSVDRGYGYTF. V is TRBV9 and J is TRBJ1-2, with TRBD1 matching 8 bases. Germline lookup yields CDR1 SGDLS and CDR2 YYNGEE. The CDR3 has 13 amino acids. V lost 2 bases to trimming and J lost 4 bases; unmatched junction nucleotides: 1.

The rearrangement links TRBV5-1 to TRBJ2-4, with 7 bases aligning to TRBD1. The germline V gene has CDR1 SGHRS and CDR2 YFSETQ. The CDR3 loop spans 15 amino acids. The trim removed 1 base at V and 8 bases at J, leaving 9 bases unmatched. The CDR3 here is CASSLRRGGIDIQYF. DNA of the CDR3: TGCGCCAGCAGCTTGCGGAGAGGGGGCATCGACATTCAGTACTTC. Filled out from reference TRBV5-1 and TRBJ2-4, the complete variable domain reads KAGVTQTPRYLIKTRGQQVTLSCSPISGHRSVSWYQQTPGQGLQFLFEYFSETQRNKGNFPGRFSGRQFSNSRSEMNVSTLELGDSALYLCASSLRRGGIDIQYFGAGTRLSVL.

The gene calls are TRBV27 and TRBJ2-7, with D possibly matching TRBD2 (5 bases). The CDR3 is 20 residues long. V lost 3 bases and J 4 bases, leaving 31 bases between the germline ends. Germline loops: CDR1 MNHEY, CDR2 SMNVEV (reference sequence). CDR3 coding DNA: TGTGCCAGCAGTTTTCTAAGGCGAAAGGGCTTCTTAGGGAGTAAATACGAGCAGTACTTC. It translates to CASSFLRRKGFLGSKYEQYF.

This chain connects TRBV7-3 to TRBJ2-3; TRBD1 or TRBD2 may be the D gene (6 bases each). From germline, CDR1 is SGHTA and CDR2 FQGTGA. Trimming shortened V by 2 bases and J by 2 bases, and 11 bases separated the two germline ends. The CDR3 loop spans 15 amino acids. This CDR3 reads CASSLGGGTTDTQYF. The DNA of the CDR3 is TGTGCCAGCAGCTTAGGAGGGGGTACCACAGATACGCAGTATTTT.

V and J are TRBV7-9 and TRBJ2-5; D unresolved. The V gene's germline CDR1 is SEHNR and CDR2 FQNEAQ (reference sequence). V lost 5 bases to trimming and J lost 3 bases, with 16 bases between them. The CDR3 spans 15 residues. The DNA of the CDR3 is TGTGCCAGCAGCCTGCGTGAGGTCGGAGAAGAGACCCAGTACTTC. Its protein product is CASSLREVGEETQYF.

As regards this clone: Compared with germline, one end of the junction differs, possibly owing to a read error. Other DNA sequences in the sample encode the same CDR3. The chain links TRBV18 to TRBJ2-7; D might be TRBD2 (6 bases). The CDR3 runs to 14 residues. Looked up from germline, CDR1 is KGHSH and CDR2 is LQKENI. The CDR3 protein is CASSPPGLSYEQYF. The CDR3 DNA follows: TGTGCCAGCTCGCCACCGGGACTGTCCTACGAGCAGTACTTC.

The gene calls are TRBV4-2 and TRBJ2-2; D is undetermined. Germline V gene sequence: CDR1 LGHNA, CDR2 YNFKEQ. The V end was cut by 4 bases, the J end by 3 bases, with 21 bases between. This CDR3 is built from 18 residues. This CDR3 reads CASSPQSADSTYTGELFF. In DNA, the CDR3 is TGTGCCAGCAGCCCCCAAAGTGCCGACTCAACATACACCGGGGAGCTGTTTTTT.

Worth noting for this clone: This CDR3 is also generated by other DNA sequences in the sample. CDR3 in DNA: TGTGCCAGCAGCCAGGATCGCAACACTGAAGCTTTCTTT. This sequence encodes CASSQDRNTEAFF. This chain links TRBV14 with TRBJ1-1, with D hard to call. Trimming stripped 3 bases from V and 2 bases from J, with 7 bases between. From germline, CDR1 is SGHDN and CDR2 FVKESK. This CDR3 has 13 residues.

The chain couples TRBV18 to TRBJ2-4, with 9 bases identical to TRBD2. Trimming at V came to 0 bases and at J to 8 bases, leaving 8 bases not matched to a gene. The CDR3 loop spans 16 amino acids. Germline CDR1 and CDR2: KGHSH and LQKENI. The CDR3 spells CASSPPTGTSRDIQYF. CDR3 nucleotides: TGTGCCAGCTCACCACCTACCGGGACTAGCAGAGACATTCAGTACTTC.

The CDR3 DNA reads as TGTGCCAGCAGCTATCGGGACTTTGACGAAAAACTGTTTTTT. The encoded protein is CASSYRDFDEKLFF. This chain joins TRBV5-6 and TRBJ1-4; possible D gene TRBD1, 5 bases. The CDR3 loop spans 14 amino acids. The V gene lost 3 bases and the J gene lost 8 bases, with 14 bases spanning the gap. Germline V gene lookup returns CDR1 SGHDT and CDR2 YYEEEE. Complete variable domain (other parts from reference TRBV5-6 and TRBJ1-4): DAGVTQSPTHLIKTRGQQVTLRCSPKSGHDTVSWYQQALGQGPQFIFQYYEEEERQRGNFPDRFSGHQFPNYSSELNVNALLLGDSALYLCASSYRDFDEKLFFGSGTQLSVL.

The gene calls are TRBV10-3 and TRBJ2-7; 9 bases agree with TRBD1. J gave up 6 bases and V 10 bases, and 10 bases lay outside the gene matches. CDR1 is ENHRY and CDR2 is SYGVKD in the germline V gene. This CDR3 has 13 residues. CDR3: CATEQTGGGEQYF. The CDR3 bases are TGTGCCACTGAGCAAACAGGGGGCGGCGAGCAGTACTTC.

The chain recombines TRBV29-1 with TRBJ2-3; D not certain. This CDR3 spans 14 amino acids. Germline lookup yields CDR1 SQVTM and CDR2 ANQGSEA. The CDR3 DNA reads as TGCAGTGCCGACTCCCGCCTGGGCACAGATACGCAGTATTTT. Its protein is CSADSRLGTDTQYF.

The V call is TRBV18, the J call TRBJ1-4; D gene uncertain. V was pared by 3 bases and J by 0 bases, with 8 bases between. CDR3 length equals 15 residues. Germline CDR1 reads KGHSH; CDR2 reads LQKENI. CDR3 sequence reads: CASSPGTATNEKLFF. For the CDR3, the DNA is TGTGCCAGCTCACCTGGTACAGCAACTAATGAAAAACTGTTTTTT.

In regard to this clone: Other DNA sequences in this sample translate to the same CDR3. The chain carries TRBV18 and TRBJ2-5; D is unresolved. V lost 1 base and J 2 bases, leaving 5 bases between the germline ends. Germline lookup yields CDR1 KGHSH and CDR2 LQKENI. There are 13 residues in the CDR3. The CDR3 loop reads CASSPRTQETQYF. The CDR3 DNA is TGTGCCAGCTCACCACGAACTCAAGAGACCCAGTACTTC.

This clone came up once. This chain links TRBV11-2 with TRBJ2-2; TRBD2 agrees at 11 bases. V shed 4 bases and J 7 bases; nucleotides not matched to a gene: 8. This CDR3 has 16 residues. From germline, CDR1 is SGHAT and CDR2 FQNNGV. The CDR3 DNA is TGTGCCAGCAGCTCCGGGCTAGCGGGAGGAGTCGGGGAGCTGTTTTTT. Its translation is CASSSGLAGGVGELFF.

The chain has TRBV4-1 and TRBJ2-2; 14 bases are shared with TRBD2. Germline CDR1 is MGHRA and CDR2 is YSYEKL. Trimming took 4 bases from V and 1 from J; bases not matched to a gene: 2. This CDR3 has 17 amino acids. The CDR3 loop reads CASSLGLAGVNTGELFF. CDR3 sequence (DNA): TGCGCCAGCAGCCTGGGACTAGCGGGGGTGAACACCGGGGAGCTGTTTTTT.

The chain is built from TRBV7-9 and TRBJ2-7, with D hard to call. Trimming removed 2 bases from V and 5 bases from J, with 19 bases in between. This CDR3 contains 16 residues. The germline V gene has CDR1 SEHNR and CDR2 FQNEAQ (reference sequence). CDR3 sequence (DNA): TGTGCCAGCAGCTTAATAAAGGGCCAAAGAGAAGACGAGCAGTACTTC. It specifies CASSLIKGQREDEQYF.

This sequence joins TRBV6-5 and TRBJ2-6, with D hard to call. Germline V lookup: CDR1 MNHEY, CDR2 SVGAGI. Trimming took 1 base from V and 1 from J, leaving 5 bases between them. CDR3 length: 15 residues. DNA for the CDR3: TGTGCCAGCAGTTACTTTGCTTCTGGGGCCAACGTCCTGACTTTC. Its translation: CASSYFASGANVLTF.

The CDR3 DNA reads TGCGCCAGCAGGGGGGGAACCGTCCAAGAGACCCAGTACTTC. Amino acids: CASRGGTVQETQYF. The chain couples TRBV5-1 to TRBJ2-5, with a weak D call TRBD2 (6 bases). In germline, CDR1 is SGHRS, CDR2 YFSETQ. The ends were cut back, 5 bases at V and 1 base at J, with 12 bases in the middle. The CDR3 is made up of 14 amino acids.

The chain uses TRBV7-2 and TRBJ1-1; 7 bases agree with TRBD1. The CDR3 is 14 amino acids. Germline V gives CDR1 SGHTA, CDR2 FQGNSA. J gave up 1 base and V 5 bases, and 4 bases lay outside the gene matches. The CDR3 protein is CASSIDRANTEAFF. The CDR3 DNA sequence: TGTGCCAGCAGCATCGACAGGGCGAACACTGAAGCTTTCTTT.

This chain joins TRBV6-1 and TRBJ1-6, with 8 positions matching TRBD1. The CDR3 contains 15 residues. Germline CDR1 reads MNHNS; CDR2 reads SASEGT. Losses at the gene ends were 4 bases for V and 4 bases for J; bases not matched to a gene: 3. The CDR3 DNA reads TGTGCCAGCAGTGGGACAGGGCTTTATAATTCACCCCTCCACTTT. It codes for CASSGTGLYNSPLHF.

This chain connects TRBV5-6 to TRBJ1-2, with D tentatively TRBD1 (5 bases). Germline loops: CDR1 SGHDT, CDR2 YYEEEE. V lost 0 bases, J lost 4 bases, and 13 bases lay in between. This CDR3 spans 15 amino acids. CDR3 amino acids: CASSLGRGPTYGYTF. CDR3 nucleotides: TGTGCCAGCAGCTTGGGTCGGGGACCGACCTATGGCTACACCTTC. Drawing the rest from reference TRBV5-6 and TRBJ1-2, the complete variable domain is DAGVTQSPTHLIKTRGQQVTLRCSPKSGHDTVSWYQQALGQGPQFIFQYYEEEERQRGNFPDRFSGHQFPNYSSELNVNALLLGDSALYLCASSLGRGPTYGYTFGSGTRLTVV.

This clone was recorded only once. The CDR3 sequence: CAWSVRGVSTDTQYF. The CDR3 DNA reads TGTGCCTGGAGTGTTCGTGGGGTAAGCACAGATACGCAGTATTTT. This chain uses TRBV30 with TRBJ2-3; D remains ambiguous. V gave up 0 bases and J gave up 0 bases, with 10 bases separating them. The CDR3 covers 15 residues. Germline assignment: CDR1 GTSNPN and CDR2 SVGIG (reference sequence).

In regard to this clone: A read error may account for a junction end that differs from germline. The J gene is TRBJ2-7, the V gene TRBV7-7; 8 bases are a match to TRBD2. CDR3 length: 15 amino acids. CDR1 is SSHAT and CDR2 is FNYEAQ in the germline V gene (reference sequence). DNA for the CDR3: TGTGCTAGCAGCTTAGAGAGCGGGAGTAACTACGAGCAGTACTTC. It is translated as CASSLESGSNYEQYF.